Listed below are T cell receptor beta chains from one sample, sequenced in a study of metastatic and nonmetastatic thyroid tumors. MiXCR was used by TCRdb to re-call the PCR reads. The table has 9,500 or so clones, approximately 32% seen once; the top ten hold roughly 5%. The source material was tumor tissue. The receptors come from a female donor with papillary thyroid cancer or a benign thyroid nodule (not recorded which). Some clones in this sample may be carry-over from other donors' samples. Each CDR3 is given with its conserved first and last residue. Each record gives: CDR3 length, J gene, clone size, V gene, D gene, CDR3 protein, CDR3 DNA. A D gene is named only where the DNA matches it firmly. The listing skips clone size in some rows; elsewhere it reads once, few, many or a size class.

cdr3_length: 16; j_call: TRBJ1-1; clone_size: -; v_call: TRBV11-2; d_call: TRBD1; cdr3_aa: CASSPNRGGLNTEAFF; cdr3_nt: TGTGCCAGCAGCCCTAACAGGGGCGGGCTAAACACTGAAGCTTTCTTT
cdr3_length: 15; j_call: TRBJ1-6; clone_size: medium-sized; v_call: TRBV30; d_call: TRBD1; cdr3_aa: CAWVSGQGVGSPLHF; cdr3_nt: TGTGCCTGGGTGTCGGGACAGGGTGTGGGTTCACCCCTCCACTTT
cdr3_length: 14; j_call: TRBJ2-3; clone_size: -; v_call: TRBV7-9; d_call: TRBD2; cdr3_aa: CASSRGLAGNLQYF; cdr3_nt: TGTGCCAGCAGCAGGGGACTAGCGGGGAATCTGCAGTATTTT
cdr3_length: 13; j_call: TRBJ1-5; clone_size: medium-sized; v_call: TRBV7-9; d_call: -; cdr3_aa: CASTTHEGQPQHF; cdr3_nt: TGTGCCAGCACAACACATGAGGGTCAGCCCCAGCATTTT
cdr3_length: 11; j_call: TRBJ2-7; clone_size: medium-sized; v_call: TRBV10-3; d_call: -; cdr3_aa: CATGHGDEQYF; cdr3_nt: TGTGCCACGGGCCACGGCGACGAGCAGTACTTC
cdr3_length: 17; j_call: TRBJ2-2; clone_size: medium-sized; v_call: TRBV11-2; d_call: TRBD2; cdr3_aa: CASSLDFAGGPSGELFF; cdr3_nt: TGTGCCAGCAGCTTAGATTTCGCGGGAGGGCCCTCCGGGGAGCTGTTTTTT
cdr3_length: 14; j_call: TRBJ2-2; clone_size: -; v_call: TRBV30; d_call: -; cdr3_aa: CAWISRGDHGELFF; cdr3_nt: TGTGCCTGGATATCCAGGGGAGATCACGGGGAGCTGTTTTTT
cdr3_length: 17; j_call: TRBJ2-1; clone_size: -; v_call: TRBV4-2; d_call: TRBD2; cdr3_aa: CATSGLAGDVSYNEQFF; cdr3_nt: TGTGCCACCTCGGGGCTAGCGGGAGACGTCTCCTACAATGAGCAGTTCTTC
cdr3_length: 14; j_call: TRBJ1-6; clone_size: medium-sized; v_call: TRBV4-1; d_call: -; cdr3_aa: CASSQEAGYSPLHF; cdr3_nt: TGCGCCAGCAGCCAAGAGGCCGGGTATTCACCCCTCCACTTT
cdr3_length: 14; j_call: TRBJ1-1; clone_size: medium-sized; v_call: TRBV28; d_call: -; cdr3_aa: CASVDSIGNTEAFF; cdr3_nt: TGTGCCAGCGTAGACTCCATTGGGAACACTGAAGCTTTCTTT
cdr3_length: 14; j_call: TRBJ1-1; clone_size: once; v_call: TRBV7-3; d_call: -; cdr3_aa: CANSSDMGAGEAFF; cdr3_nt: TGTGCCAACAGCTCCGACATGGGGGCTGGTGAAGCTTTCTTT
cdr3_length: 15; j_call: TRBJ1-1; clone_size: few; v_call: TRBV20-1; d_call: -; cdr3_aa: CSARDPRQMNTEAFF; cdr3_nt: TGCAGTGCTAGAGACCCGAGGCAGATGAACACTGAAGCTTTCTTT
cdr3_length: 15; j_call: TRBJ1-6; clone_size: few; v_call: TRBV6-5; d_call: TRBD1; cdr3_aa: CASSYSRTGNSPLHF; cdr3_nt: TGTGCCAGCAGTTACTCTAGGACAGGGAATTCACCCCTCCACTTT
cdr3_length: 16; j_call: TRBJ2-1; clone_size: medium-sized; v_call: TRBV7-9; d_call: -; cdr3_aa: CASSHLPANPWNEQFF; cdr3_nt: TGTGCCAGCAGCCACCTTCCTGCTAACCCGTGGAATGAGCAGTTCTTC
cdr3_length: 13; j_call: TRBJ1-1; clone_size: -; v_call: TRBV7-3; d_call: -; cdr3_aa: CASSVEGNTEAFF; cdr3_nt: TGTGCCAGCAGCGTCGAGGGGAACACTGAAGCTTTCTTT
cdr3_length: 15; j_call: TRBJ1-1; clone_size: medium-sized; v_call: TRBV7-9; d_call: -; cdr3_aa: CASRPPAGLNTEAFF; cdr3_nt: TGTGCCAGCAGGCCCCCCGCAGGGCTGAACACTGAAGCTTTCTTT
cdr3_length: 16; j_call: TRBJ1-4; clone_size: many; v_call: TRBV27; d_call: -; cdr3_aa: CASGKEPQGSNEKLFF; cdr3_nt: TGTGCCAGCGGCAAGGAGCCACAGGGTTCTAATGAAAAACTGTTTTTT
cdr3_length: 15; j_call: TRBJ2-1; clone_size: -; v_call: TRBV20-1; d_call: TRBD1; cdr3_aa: CSAIPRDRGWGEQFF; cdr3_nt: TGCAGTGCTATTCCCCGGGACAGGGGATGGGGTGAGCAGTTCTTC
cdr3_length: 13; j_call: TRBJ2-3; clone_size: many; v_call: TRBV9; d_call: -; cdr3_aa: CASSLAIWDTQYF; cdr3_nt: TGTGCCAGCAGCCTAGCTATATGGGATACGCAGTATTTT
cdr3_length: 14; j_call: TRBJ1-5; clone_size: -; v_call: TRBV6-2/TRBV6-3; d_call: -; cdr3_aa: CASTSAISNQPKHF; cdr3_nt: TGTGCCAGCACTAGTGCGATAAGCAATCAGCCAAAGCATTTT
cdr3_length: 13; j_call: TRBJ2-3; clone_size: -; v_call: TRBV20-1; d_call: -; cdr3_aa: CSARDSGPHTQYF; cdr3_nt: TGCAGTGCTAGAGATTCAGGGCCCCATACGCAGTATTTT
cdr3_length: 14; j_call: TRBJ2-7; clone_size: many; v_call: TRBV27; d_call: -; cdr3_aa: CASSSSGQPYEQYF; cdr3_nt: TGTGCCAGCAGCTCCTCTGGACAACCCTACGAGCAGTACTTC
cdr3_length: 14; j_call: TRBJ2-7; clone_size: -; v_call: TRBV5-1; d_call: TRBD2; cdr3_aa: CASSQGLAGYEQYF; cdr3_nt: TGCGCCAGCAGCCAGGGACTAGCGGGTTACGAGCAGTACTTC
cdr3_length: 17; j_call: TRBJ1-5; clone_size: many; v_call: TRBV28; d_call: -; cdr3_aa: CASSFLRQGTSNQPQHF; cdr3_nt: TGTGCCAGCAGTTTTTTACGGCAGGGGACTAGCAATCAGCCCCAGCATTTT
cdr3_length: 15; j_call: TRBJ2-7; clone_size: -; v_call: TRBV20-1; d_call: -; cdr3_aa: CSASHSSSMIREQYF; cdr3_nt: TGCAGTGCTAGTCACAGTTCTAGCATGATCCGGGAGCAGTACTTC
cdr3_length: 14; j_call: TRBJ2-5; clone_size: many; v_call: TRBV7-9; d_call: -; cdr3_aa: CASSFDSHPETQYF; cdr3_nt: TGTGCCAGCAGCTTTGACTCCCACCCGGAGACCCAGTACTTC
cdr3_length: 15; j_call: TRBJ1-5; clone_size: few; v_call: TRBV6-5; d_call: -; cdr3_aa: CASSHRGMRNQTQHF; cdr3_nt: TGTGCCAGCAGTCACCGGGGGATGAGGAATCAGACCCAGCATTTT
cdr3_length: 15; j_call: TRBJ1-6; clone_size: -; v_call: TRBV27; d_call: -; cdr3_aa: CASSLYGGYNSPLHF; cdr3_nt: TGTGCCAGCAGTTTATATGGAGGCTATAATTCACCCCTCCACTTT
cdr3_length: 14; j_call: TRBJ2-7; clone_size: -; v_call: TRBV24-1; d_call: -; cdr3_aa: CATTLHRFSYEQYF; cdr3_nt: TGTGCCACCACTTTACACAGATTCTCCTACGAGCAGTACTTC
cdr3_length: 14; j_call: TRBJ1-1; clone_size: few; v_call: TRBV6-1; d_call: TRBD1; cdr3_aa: CASSAGGESTEAFF; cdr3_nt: TGTGCCAGCAGTGCAGGGGGAGAAAGCACTGAAGCTTTCTTT
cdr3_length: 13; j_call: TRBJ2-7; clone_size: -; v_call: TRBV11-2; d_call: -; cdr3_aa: CASSQGSVFEQYF; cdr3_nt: TGTGCCAGCAGCCAAGGGTCGGTTTTCGAGCAGTACTTC
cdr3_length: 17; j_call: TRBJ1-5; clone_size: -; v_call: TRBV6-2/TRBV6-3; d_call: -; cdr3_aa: CASSYSAWAYSNQPQHF; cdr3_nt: TGTGCCAGCAGTTACTCTGCATGGGCATATAGCAATCAGCCCCAGCATTTT
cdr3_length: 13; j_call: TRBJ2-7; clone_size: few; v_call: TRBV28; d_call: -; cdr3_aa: CASRAEWPYEQYF; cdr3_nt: TGTGCCAGCAGGGCGGAATGGCCCTACGAGCAGTACTTC
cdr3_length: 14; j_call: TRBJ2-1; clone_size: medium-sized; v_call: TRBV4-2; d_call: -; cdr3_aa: CASSQPLVDNEQFF; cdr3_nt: TGTGCCAGCAGCCAACCCCTCGTAGACAATGAGCAGTTCTTC
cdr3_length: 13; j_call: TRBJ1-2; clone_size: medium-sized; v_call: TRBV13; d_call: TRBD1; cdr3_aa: CASSLQGVSGYTF; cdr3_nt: TGTGCCAGCAGCTTACAGGGGGTGAGTGGCTACACCTTC
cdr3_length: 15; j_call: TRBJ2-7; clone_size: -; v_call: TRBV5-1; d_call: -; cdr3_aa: CASSLVWGESYEQYF; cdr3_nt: TGCGCCAGCAGTCTCGTTTGGGGGGAGTCCTACGAGCAGTACTTC
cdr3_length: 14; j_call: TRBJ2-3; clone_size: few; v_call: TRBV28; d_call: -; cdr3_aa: CASSLEGWGDTQYF; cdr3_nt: TGTGCCAGCAGTTTGGAAGGGTGGGGAGATACGCAGTATTTT
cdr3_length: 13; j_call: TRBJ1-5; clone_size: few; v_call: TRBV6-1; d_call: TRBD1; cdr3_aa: CASSGDRGQPQHF; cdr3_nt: TGTGCCAGCAGTGGGGACAGGGGTCAGCCCCAGCATTTT
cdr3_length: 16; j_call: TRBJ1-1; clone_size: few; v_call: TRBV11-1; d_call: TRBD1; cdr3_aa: CASSSSEAGGRVEAFF; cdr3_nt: TGTGCCAGCAGCTCCAGTGAAGCAGGGGGACGTGTTGAAGCTTTCTTT
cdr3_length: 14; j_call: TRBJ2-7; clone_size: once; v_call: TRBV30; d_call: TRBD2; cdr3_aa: CAWTHGAGVYEQYF; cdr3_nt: TGTGCCTGGACCCACGGTGCGGGAGTCTACGAGCAGTACTTC
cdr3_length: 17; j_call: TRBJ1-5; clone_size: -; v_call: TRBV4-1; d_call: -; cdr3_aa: CASSQTPGPPFNHPQHF; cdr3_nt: TGCGCCAGCAGCCAAACACCGGGACCGCCTTTCAATCATCCCCAGCATTTT
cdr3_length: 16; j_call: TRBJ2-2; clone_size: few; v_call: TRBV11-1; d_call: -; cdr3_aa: CASNLRTVTNTGELFF; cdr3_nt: TGTGCCAGCAACCTTAGGACGGTTACGAACACCGGGGAGCTGTTTTTT
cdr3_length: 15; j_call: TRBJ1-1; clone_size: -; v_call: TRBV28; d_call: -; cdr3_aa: CASSRDMGGNTEAFF; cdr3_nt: TGTGCCAGCAGCCGGGACATGGGCGGTAACACTGAAGCTTTCTTT
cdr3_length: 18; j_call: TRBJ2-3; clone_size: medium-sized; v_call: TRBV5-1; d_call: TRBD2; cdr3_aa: CASSLFVAGMPPTDTQYF; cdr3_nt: TGCGCCAGCAGCTTGTTCGTAGCGGGTATGCCGCCCACAGATACGCAGTATTTT
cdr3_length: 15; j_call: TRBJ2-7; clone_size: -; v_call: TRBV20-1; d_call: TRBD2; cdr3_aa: CSAPDRGDRPYEQYF; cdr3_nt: TGCAGTGCCCCGGACCGGGGGGATAGGCCCTACGAGCAGTACTTC
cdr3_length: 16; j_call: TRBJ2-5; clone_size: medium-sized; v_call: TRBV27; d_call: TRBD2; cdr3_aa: CASSTMTSGSRETQYF; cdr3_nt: TGTGCCAGCAGTACGATGACTAGCGGGAGCCGCGAGACCCAGTACTTC
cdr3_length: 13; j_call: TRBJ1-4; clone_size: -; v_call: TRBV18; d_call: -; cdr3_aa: CASSPATNEKLFF; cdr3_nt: TGTGCCAGCTCCCCCGCAACTAATGAAAAACTGTTTTTT